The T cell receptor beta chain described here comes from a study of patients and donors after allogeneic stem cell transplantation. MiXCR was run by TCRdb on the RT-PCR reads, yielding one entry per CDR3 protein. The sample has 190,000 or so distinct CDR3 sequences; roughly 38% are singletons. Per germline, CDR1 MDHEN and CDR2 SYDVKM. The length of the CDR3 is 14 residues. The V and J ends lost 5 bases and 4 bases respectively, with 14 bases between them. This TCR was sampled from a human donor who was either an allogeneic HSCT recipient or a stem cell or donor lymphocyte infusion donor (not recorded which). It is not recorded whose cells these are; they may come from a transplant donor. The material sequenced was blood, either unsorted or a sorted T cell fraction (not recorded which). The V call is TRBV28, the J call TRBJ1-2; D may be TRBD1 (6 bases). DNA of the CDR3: TGTGCCAGCAGTCCTTGGGCAGGGGCCTATGGCTACACCTTC. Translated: CASSPWAGAYGYTF.